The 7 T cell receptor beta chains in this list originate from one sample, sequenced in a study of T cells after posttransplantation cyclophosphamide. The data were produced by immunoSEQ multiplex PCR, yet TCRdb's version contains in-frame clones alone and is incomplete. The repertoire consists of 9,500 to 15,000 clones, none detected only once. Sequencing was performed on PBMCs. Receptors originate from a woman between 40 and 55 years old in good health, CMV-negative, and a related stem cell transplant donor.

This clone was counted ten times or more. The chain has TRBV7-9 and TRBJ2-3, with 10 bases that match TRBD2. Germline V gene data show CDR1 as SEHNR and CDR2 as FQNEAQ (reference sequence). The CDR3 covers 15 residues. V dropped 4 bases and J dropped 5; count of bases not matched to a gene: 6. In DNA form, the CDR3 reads TGTGCCAGCAGCTCGGTATCTAGCGGGAGAGATACGCAGTATTTT. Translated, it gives CASSSVSSGRDTQYF.

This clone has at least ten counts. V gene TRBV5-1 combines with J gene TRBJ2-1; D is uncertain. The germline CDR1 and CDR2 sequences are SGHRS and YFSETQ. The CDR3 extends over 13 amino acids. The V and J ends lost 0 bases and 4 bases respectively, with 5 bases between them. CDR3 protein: CASSLGSYNEQFF. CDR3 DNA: TGCGCCAGCAGCTTGGGTTCATACAATGAGCAGTTCTTC.

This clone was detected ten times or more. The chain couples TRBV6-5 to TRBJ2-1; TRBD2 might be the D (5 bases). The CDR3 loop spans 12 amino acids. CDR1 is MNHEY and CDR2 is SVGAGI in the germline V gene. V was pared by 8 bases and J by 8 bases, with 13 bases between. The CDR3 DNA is TGTGCCAGCGGACCTAGCTGGTATGAGCAGTTCTTC. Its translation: CASGPSWYEQFF.

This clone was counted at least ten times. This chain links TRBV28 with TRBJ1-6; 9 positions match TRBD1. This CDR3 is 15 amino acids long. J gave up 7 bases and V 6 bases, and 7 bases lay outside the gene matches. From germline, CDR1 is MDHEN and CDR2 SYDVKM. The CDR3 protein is CASRQLQGANSPLHF. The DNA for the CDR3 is TGTGCCAGCAGACAGTTACAGGGGGCGAATTCACCCCTCCACTTT. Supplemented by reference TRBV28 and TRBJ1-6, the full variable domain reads DVKVTQSSRYLVKRTGEKVFLECVQDMDHENMFWYRQDPGLGLRLIYFSYDVKMKEKGDIPEGYSVSREKKERFSLILESASTNQTSMYLCASRQLQGANSPLHFGNGTRLTVT.

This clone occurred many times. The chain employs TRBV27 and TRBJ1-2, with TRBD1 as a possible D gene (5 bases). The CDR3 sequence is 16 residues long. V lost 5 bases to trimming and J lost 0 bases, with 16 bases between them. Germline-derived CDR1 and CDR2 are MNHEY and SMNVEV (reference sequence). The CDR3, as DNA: TGTGCCAGCAGTCCCAGGGTTGCCCTAGCTAACTATGGCTACACCTTC. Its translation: CASSPRVALANYGYTF.

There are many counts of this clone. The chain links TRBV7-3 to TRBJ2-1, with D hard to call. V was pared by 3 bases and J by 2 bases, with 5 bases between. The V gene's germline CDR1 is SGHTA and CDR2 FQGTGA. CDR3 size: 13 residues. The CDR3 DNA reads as TGTGCCAGCAGCTTCAGAGCCTACAATGAGCAGTTCTTC. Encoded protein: CASSFRAYNEQFF.

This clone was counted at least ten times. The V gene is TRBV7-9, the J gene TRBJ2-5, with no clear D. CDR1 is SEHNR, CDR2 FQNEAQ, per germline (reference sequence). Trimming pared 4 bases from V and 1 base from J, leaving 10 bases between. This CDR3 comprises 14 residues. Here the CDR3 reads CASSSYLSQETQYF. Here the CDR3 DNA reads TGTGCCAGCAGCTCCTACCTTAGCCAAGAGACCCAGTACTTC.